These T cell receptor beta chains were read from a single sample in a study of control samples from healthy donors and cancer patients. Clones were sequenced by immunoSEQ multiplex PCR, and TCRdb holds only the in-frame ones, with some missing. Here the sample spans some 99,000 clones, around nine tenths being singletons. The sequencing sample was made of blood. Receptors were obtained from a human donor in good health. The donor label of this sample is uncertain. Each CDR3 is given with its conserved first and last residue. A D gene is named only where the DNA matches it firmly. Only some rows state a clone size, as once, few, many or a class for expanded clones.

D: -; size: -; V: TRBV15; J: TRBJ1-5; DNA: TGTGCCACCAGGTCCAGGGAGAGCAATCAGCCCCAGCATTTT; CDR3: CATRSRESNQPQHF
D: -; size: -; V: TRBV3-1/TRBV3-2; J: TRBJ1-1; DNA: TGTGCCAGCAGCCAAGATCCGAGGGTGAGGAACACTGAAGCTTTCTTT; CDR3: CASSQDPRVRNTEAFF
D: -; size: -; V: TRBV24-1; J: TRBJ2-2; DNA: TGTGCCACCAGTGCGGAGGGCCCGAACACCGGGGAGCTGTTTTTT; CDR3: CATSAEGPNTGELFF
D: -; size: -; V: TRBV11-2; J: TRBJ1-5; DNA: TGTGCCAGCAGCTTAGAGGGCCGGGGCAATCAGCCCCAGCATTTT; CDR3: CASSLEGRGNQPQHF
D: -; size: -; V: TRBV21-1; J: TRBJ2-1; DNA: TGTGCCAGCCAGGGTAGCGGGGGTTCCTTGTACAATGAGCAGTTCTTC; CDR3: CASQGSGGSLYNEQFF
D: -; size: -; V: TRBV29-1; J: TRBJ2-3; DNA: TGCAGCGTTGTTGGACGGGGTAGCACAGATACGCAGTATTTT; CDR3: CSVVGRGSTDTQYF
D: TRBD1; size: -; V: TRBV6-6; J: TRBJ2-7; DNA: TGTGCCAGCAGCCTGGACAGGGGGAGCTACGAGCAGTACTTC; CDR3: CASSLDRGSYEQYF
D: -; size: -; V: TRBV2; J: TRBJ2-5; DNA: TGTGCCAGCAGTGGCGGCGGAACAGGGAGAGTGGGGACCCAGTACTTC; CDR3: CASSGGGTGRVGTQYF
D: -; size: once; V: TRBV19; J: TRBJ1-5; DNA: TGTGCCAGTAGTATAGGAGGGGTTGGTGGGCCCCAGCATTTT; CDR3: CASSIGGVGGPQHF
D: TRBD1; size: once; V: TRBV27; J: TRBJ1-6; DNA: TGTGCCAGCAGTTTATATGGGACAGGGAGTAATTCACCCCTCCACTTT; CDR3: CASSLYGTGSNSPLHF
D: -; size: -; V: TRBV10-1; J: TRBJ2-2; DNA: TGCGCCAGCAGCGGTTCCGCGAACACCGGGGAGCTGTTTTTT; CDR3: CASSGSANTGELFF
D: -; size: -; V: TRBV6-5; J: TRBJ2-1; DNA: TGTGCCAGCAGTTCCGAGGACCGGAGCTCCTACAATGAGCAGTTCTTC; CDR3: CASSSEDRSSYNEQFF
D: TRBD1; size: -; V: TRBV24-1; J: TRBJ1-2; DNA: TGTGCCACCAGTTTGACAGGGGGGTATGGCTACACCTTC; CDR3: CATSLTGGYGYTF
D: TRBD1; size: -; V: TRBV7-2; J: TRBJ2-5; DNA: TGTGCCAGCAGCTTAGTGGGTGACAGGGCGGGGACCCAGTACTTC; CDR3: CASSLVGDRAGTQYF
D: TRBD1; size: -; V: TRBV10-1; J: TRBJ1-5; DNA: TGCGCCAGCAGTGTAAGGTGGGACAGGAAGTCTGTGTATAGCAATCAGCCCCAGCATTTT; CDR3: CASSVRWDRKSVYSNQPQHF
D: -; size: -; V: TRBV28; J: TRBJ1-1; DNA: TGTGCCAGCAGAAAGCGGGGGTATGGAGCTTTCTTT; CDR3: CASRKRGYGAFF